One and the same sample provided the 28 T cell receptor beta chains below, sequenced in a study of T cell repertoires in cytomegalovirus infection. TCRdb re-derived calls from the reads in MiXCR, one entry per CDR3 protein. The sample contains more than 250,000 distinct CDR3 sequences, more than 20% of which appear only once. These receptors lack a known antigen. The sequencing used cultured PBMCs, collected from culture after CMV antigen stimulation. The receptor set was obtained from a human donor in good health (CMV status not recorded). Some clones in this sample may be carry-over from other donors' samples.

CDR3: CASSYRDTGGYEQYF. The CDR3 DNA reads TGTGCCAGTAGCTATCGGGACACAGGGGGATACGAGCAGTACTTC. This sequence joins TRBV19 and TRBJ2-7; TRBD1 agrees at 8 bases. V lost 6 bases, J lost 4 bases, and 11 bases stayed unmatched. Germline CDR1 is LNHDA and CDR2 is SQIVND (reference sequence). The CDR3 has 15 amino acids.

This chain connects TRBV7-3 to TRBJ1-2, with TRBD1 matching 7 bases. The CDR3 sequence is 16 residues long. Germline lookup yields CDR1 SGHTA and CDR2 FQGTGA. J lost 5 bases, V lost 3 bases, and 12 bases had no gene match. The CDR3 nucleotides are TGTGCCAGCAGCTTGGGCGACAGGGTCCTACTTTATGGCTACACCTTC. Its translation is CASSLGDRVLLYGYTF.

This clonotype was counted once. V and J are TRBV10-2 and TRBJ2-1; 9 bases line up with TRBD2. The germline V gene has CDR1 WSHSY and CDR2 SAAADI. The CDR3 loop spans 15 amino acids. With V trimmed by 4 bases and J by 7 bases, 8 bases remained unmatched. This chain's CDR3 is CASSGGRAGRNEQFF. Here the CDR3 DNA reads TGCGCCAGCAGTGGCGGGAGGGCCGGACGAAATGAGCAGTTCTTC.

V usage is TRBV7-6 and J usage is TRBJ2-2, with 12 bases fitting TRBD2. Germline V lookup: CDR1 SGHVS, CDR2 FNYEAQ. The J segment lost 7 bases and the V segment lost 5 bases, leaving 11 bases of the junction unmatched. The CDR3 loop spans 17 amino acids. The DNA for the CDR3 is TGTGCCAGCAGCCGGACGACTAGCGGGAGTGGTGACGGGGAGCTGTTTTTT. Translation gives CASSRTTSGSGDGELFF.

This clonotype was detected a few times. The chain employs TRBV10-3 and TRBJ2-5; 7 bases line up with TRBD1. The CDR3 covers 13 residues. V lost 7 bases, J lost 2 bases, and 4 bases stayed unmatched. Germline V gene sequence: CDR1 ENHRY, CDR2 SYGVKD. For the CDR3, the DNA is TGTGCCATCAATACGGACAGGCAAGAGACCCAGTACTTC. Protein sequence: CAINTDRQETQYF.

Points on this clonotype: A read error may explain this, as a much larger clone is one base away. This chain uses TRBV6-2 or TRBV6-3 with TRBJ1-1, with D possibly being TRBD1 (5 bases). The CDR3 is 13 amino acids. Trimming cost V 2 bases and J 4 bases, with 8 bases left between them. Germline V lookup: CDR1 MNHEY, CDR2 SVGEGT. For the CDR3, the DNA is TGTGCCAGCAGTTACCCAGGGACCACTGAAGCTTTCTTT. Its translation is CASSYPGTTEAFF.

This clonotype was detected many times. The rearrangement joins TRBV7-2 to TRBJ2-1, with 8 positions matching TRBD2. Germline CDR1 reads SGHTA; CDR2 reads FQGNSA. The CDR3 totals 17 residues. V was clipped by 0 bases and J by 0 bases; unmatched bases: 4. As DNA, the CDR3 is TGTGCCAGCAGCTTAGCGTGGCGGGAGGCCTCCTACAATGAGCAGTTCTTC. This codes for CASSLAWREASYNEQFF. Variable domain in full (rest from reference TRBV7-2 and TRBJ2-1): GAGVSQSPSNKVTEKGKDVELRCDPISGHTALYWYRQSLGQGLEFLIYFQGNSAPDKSGLPSDRFSAERTGGSVSTLTIQRTQQEDSAVYLCASSLAWREASYNEQFFGPGTRLTVL.

The chain carries TRBV7-4 and TRBJ1-2, with 8 bases lining up with TRBD1. CDR3 length equals 14 residues. Trimming at V came to 5 bases and at J to 8 bases, leaving 10 bases not matched to a gene. Per the germline V gene, CDR1 is SGHVT and CDR2 is SQSDAQ. CDR3 amino acids: CASSQAGGATGYTF. The CDR3 DNA is TGTGCCAGCAGCCAGGCAGGGGGCGCGACAGGCTACACCTTC.

This clonotype showed up just a few times. The V call is TRBV11-3, the J call TRBJ1-2; D is uncertain. The length of the CDR3 is 12 residues. CDR1 and CDR2 (germline): SGHNT, YENEEA. V lost 3 bases, J lost 7 bases, and 9 bases lay in between. Here the CDR3 DNA reads TGTGCCAGCAGCTTGTCCGACCCTGGCTACACCTTC. It is translated as CASSLSDPGYTF. The full variable domain, rest sourced from reference TRBV11-3 and TRBJ1-2, is EAGVVQSPRYKIIEKKQPVAFWCNPISGHNTLYWYLQNLGQGPELLIRYENEEAVDDSQLPKDRFSAERLKGVDSTLKIQPAELGDSAVYLCASSLSDPGYTFGSGTRLTVV.

The V and J genes are TRBV6-6 and TRBJ2-5; D possibly matches TRBD1 or TRBD2 (6 bases each). CDR3 length: 12 residues. The germline CDR1 and CDR2 sequences are MNHNY and SVGAGI (reference sequence). Trimming removed 6 bases from V and 5 bases from J, with 10 bases in between. CDR3 sequence: CASRKGGETQYF. Written as DNA, the CDR3 is TGTGCCAGCAGGAAAGGGGGGGAGACCCAGTACTTC.

The rearrangement uses TRBV7-2 and TRBJ2-3; 7 nucleotides align to TRBD2. The CDR3 is made up of 19 amino acids. V lost 2 bases, J lost 5 bases, and 19 bases stayed unmatched. Germline loops: CDR1 SGHTA, CDR2 FQGNSA. The CDR3 region is CASSLPTGVAGARIDTQYF. DNA of the CDR3: TGTGCCAGCAGCTTACCGACCGGGGTCGCGGGAGCGCGTATAGATACGCAGTATTTT.

This clonotype was seen a handful of times. The rearrangement uses TRBV7-2 and TRBJ2-1; 7 bases map to TRBD2. Looked up from germline, CDR1 is SGHTA and CDR2 is FQGNSA. The V and J ends lost 4 bases and 1 base, in that order; junction bases with no gene match: 7. The CDR3 covers 16 residues. The CDR3 reads CASSWSLAASYNEQFF. The CDR3 DNA follows: TGTGCCAGCAGCTGGTCTCTAGCGGCTTCCTACAATGAGCAGTTCTTC. Drawing the rest from reference TRBV7-2 and TRBJ2-1, the complete variable domain is GAGVSQSPSNKVTEKGKDVELRCDPISGHTALYWYRQSLGQGLEFLIYFQGNSAPDKSGLPSDRFSAERTGGSVSTLTIQRTQQEDSAVYLCASSWSLAASYNEQFFGPGTRLTVL.

The rearrangement uses TRBV6-2 or TRBV6-3 and TRBJ2-1, with 8 bases fitting TRBD1. CDR3 length: 15 residues. Germline trimming cut 4 bases from V and 1 base from J; bases unmatched to any gene: 3. Per germline, CDR1 MNHEY and CDR2 SVGEGT. The CDR3 reads CASSWTGSSYNEQFF. The DNA for the CDR3 is TGTGCCAGCAGTTGGACAGGGTCTTCCTACAATGAGCAGTTCTTC.

The chain has TRBV6-6 and TRBJ2-1; D might be TRBD1 (5 bases). V was shortened by 6 bases and J by 6 bases, with 24 bases between the two germline ends. The CDR3 is made up of 17 amino acids. Germline CDR1 is MNHNY and CDR2 is SVGAGI (reference sequence). The CDR3 loop is CASSPRTNLDRRNEQFF. Here the CDR3 DNA reads TGTGCCAGCAGCCCCCGGACCAACCTAGACAGACGCAATGAGCAGTTCTTC.

This clonotype was counted a few times. The chain links TRBV24-1 to TRBJ2-3, with 8 bases fitting TRBD2. The CDR3 has 15 amino acids. The J segment lost 1 base and the V segment lost 6 bases, leaving 5 bases of the junction unmatched. The germline V gene has CDR1 KGHDR and CDR2 SFDVKD. The CDR3 is CATSSTSGRTDTQYF. The CDR3 nucleotides are TGTGCCACCAGTTCTACTAGCGGACGCACAGATACGCAGTATTTT.

This clonotype was recorded a few times. This rearrangement joins TRBV12-3 or TRBV12-4 to TRBJ2-3, with D perhaps being TRBD1 or TRBD2 (6 bases each). Trimming removed 4 bases at V and 3 bases at J, with 11 bases between. CDR3 length: 14 amino acids. As DNA, the CDR3 is TGTGCCAGCAGTTGGGGGGCTGGGACAGATACGCAGTATTTT. Translated, it gives CASSWGAGTDTQYF.

This clonotype showed up just a few times. V usage is TRBV5-1 and J usage is TRBJ2-3; D uncertain. V was shortened by 5 bases and J by 6 bases, with 16 bases between the two germline ends. CDR3 size: 14 residues. Germline CDR1 SGHRS, CDR2 YFSETQ. This CDR3 is CASSRVDRPDTQYF. The DNA of the CDR3 is TGCGCCAGCAGTCGGGTAGATCGGCCGGATACGCAGTATTTT.

This clonotype was counted a few times. The chain employs TRBV20-1 and TRBJ2-1, with 14 bases lining up with TRBD2. Trimming removed 4 bases from V and 6 bases from J; junction bases left unmatched: 8. The CDR3 runs to 16 residues. Per germline, CDR1 DFQATT and CDR2 SNEGSKA (reference sequence). CDR3 nucleotide sequence: TGCAGTGCTACCGGGACTAGCGGGAGTCTTCGCAATGAGCAGTTCTTC. Its protein product is CSATGTSGSLRNEQFF.

The J gene is TRBJ2-1, the V gene TRBV12-3 or TRBV12-4; 7 bases are a match to TRBD2. This CDR3 contains 18 residues. V lost 3 bases to trimming and J lost 8 bases; unmatched junction nucleotides: 19. The CDR3 sequence is CASSFFGGFGVLIDEQFF. CDR3 sequence (DNA): TGTGCCAGCAGTTTTTTCGGGGGGTTCGGAGTTCTTATCGATGAGCAGTTCTTC.

This clonotype was recorded many times. The V call is TRBV6-2 or TRBV6-3, the J call TRBJ2-3; 10 nucleotides match TRBD2. The V gene end was trimmed by 5 bases and the J gene end by 6 bases; junction bases not matched to a gene: 17. Germline V gives CDR1 MNHEY, CDR2 SVGEGT. The CDR3 is 18 residues long. The CDR3 nucleotides read TGTGCCAGCAGTGGCCCGACAGCGGGAGGGCCTTGGGGGGATACGCAGTATTTT. Its protein product is CASSGPTAGGPWGDTQYF.

This clonotype is classed as medium-sized. V usage is TRBV7-2 and J usage is TRBJ2-7; 8 nucleotides agree with TRBD2. The J segment lost 4 bases and the V segment lost 4 bases, leaving 15 bases of the junction unmatched. This CDR3 is 17 amino acids long. Germline V gene sequence: CDR1 SGHTA, CDR2 FQGNSA. The CDR3 protein is CASSSREDNYNTYEQYV. The CDR3 DNA sequence: TGTGCCAGCAGCTCGCGGGAGGACAATTACAATACGTACGAGCAGTACGTC.

At least ten counts were recorded for this clonotype. The rearrangement joins TRBV4-1 to TRBJ2-7; D may match TRBD1 or TRBD2 (5 bases each). The CDR3 totals 14 residues. Germline CDR1 is MGHRA and CDR2 is YSYEKL. Trimming shortened V by 3 bases and J by 4 bases, and 13 bases separated the two germline ends. In DNA, the CDR3 is TGCGCCAGCAGCCACCGGGACGGCGGATACGAGCAGTACTTC. Protein sequence: CASSHRDGGYEQYF.

The chain joins TRBV6-1 to TRBJ2-5; D is possibly TRBD2 (6 bases). Germline values: CDR1 MNHNS, CDR2 SASEGT. V lost 6 bases, J lost 0 bases, and 11 bases lay in between. This CDR3 contains 14 residues. CDR3 nucleotide sequence: TGTGCCAGCAGGGCGGGGCCGTACCAAGAGACCCAGTACTTC. Its translation is CASRAGPYQETQYF.

This clonotype was picked up a small number of times. The V gene is TRBV6-2 or TRBV6-3, the J gene TRBJ1-5, with 9 bases identical to TRBD1. The germline V gene encodes CDR1 MNHEY and CDR2 SVGEGT. The V segment lost 6 bases and the J segment 2 bases; nucleotides outside the gene matches: 14. There are 18 residues in the CDR3. In DNA, the CDR3 is TGTGCCAGCAGACGTCCCGGGACAGGGACCGGCGGCAATCAGCCCCAGCATTTT. This sequence encodes CASRRPGTGTGGNQPQHF.

V gene TRBV6-5 combines with J gene TRBJ2-1; D unresolved. V gave up 8 bases and J gave up 6 bases, with 20 bases separating them. CDR1 MNHEY and CDR2 SVGAGI come from the germline V gene. The length of the CDR3 is 15 residues. CDR3 residues: CASHTKSQRTNEQFF. Written as DNA, the CDR3 is TGTGCCAGCCATACCAAGTCCCAAAGAACCAATGAGCAGTTCTTC.

There are many counts of this clonotype. CDR3 nucleotide sequence: TGTGCCAGCAGAGACAGGGCTGGAAACACCATATATTTT. Protein sequence: CASRDRAGNTIYF. This chain links TRBV6-1 with TRBJ1-3, with 7 bases that match TRBD1. Germline V gives CDR1 MNHNS, CDR2 SASEGT. The trim removed 6 bases at V and 2 bases at J, leaving 1 base unmatched. The CDR3 has 13 amino acids.

V and J are TRBV11-2 and TRBJ1-1, with D possibly being TRBD1 (5 bases). CDR1 and CDR2 (germline): SGHAT, FQNNGV. This CDR3 spans 14 amino acids. Trimming stripped 5 bases from V and 0 bases from J, with 10 bases between. The CDR3: CASSEGPVNTEAFF. The CDR3 DNA reads TGTGCCAGCAGCGAGGGACCTGTGAACACTGAAGCTTTCTTT. The whole variable domain, remainder taken from reference TRBV11-2 and TRBJ1-1, is EAGVAQSPRYKIIEKRQSVAFWCNPISGHATLYWYQQILGQGPKLLIQFQNNGVVDDSQLPKDRFSAERLKGVDSTLKIQPAKLEDSAVYLCASSEGPVNTEAFFGQGTRLTVV.

The chain combines TRBV6-5 with TRBJ2-2; 11 bases match TRBD2. The CDR3 extends over 17 amino acids. CDR1 is MNHEY and CDR2 is SVGAGI in the germline V gene. V shed 6 bases, J shed 8 bases, and the junction held 14 bases outside the gene matches. The CDR3 DNA reads TGTGCCAGCAGCTACCGGACTAGCGGGTCCTGGTCGGGGGAGCTGTTTTTT. This encodes CASSYRTSGSWSGELFF.